Each of the 12 T cell receptor beta chains below was sequenced from the same sample in a study of blood T cell repertoires in COVID-19. TCRdb's copy holds only in-frame clones and misses some; the assay was immunoSEQ multiplex PCR. Counted here are a few hundred thousand clones, roughly 88% occurring once; the ten biggest clones make up 1.5% to 2%. The sequencing input was PBMCs or T cells enriched from blood (not recorded which). The receptors here all came from a woman in her thirties or forties who had recovered from COVID-19.

This clone was recorded a few times. The chain recombines TRBV28 with TRBJ1-4, with D tentatively TRBD1 (6 bases). Trimming removed 9 bases at V and 0 bases at J, with 11 bases between. The germline gives CDR1 MDHEN, CDR2 SYDVKM. The CDR3 extends over 14 amino acids. The CDR3 protein is CARGTRATNEKLFF. Written as DNA, the CDR3 is TGTGCCAGAGGGACACGCGCAACTAATGAAAAACTGTTTTTT.

The chain has TRBV3-1 (or the pseudogene TRBV3-2) and TRBJ2-7; D may be TRBD2 (5 bases). The V end lost 5 bases, the J end lost 6 bases, and 14 bases lay between the germline ends. This CDR3 comprises 13 residues. CDR1 is LGHDT, CDR2 YNNKEL, per germline (reference sequence). The CDR3: CASSARPRGEQYF. CDR3 bases: TGTGCCAGCAGCGCCCGGCCTCGGGGCGAGCAGTACTTC.

This chain joins TRBV11-2 and TRBJ1-5, with TRBD1 as a possible D gene (5 bases). Germline V gene sequence: CDR1 SGHAT, CDR2 FQNNGV. Trimming shortened V by 4 bases and J by 5 bases, and 15 bases separated the two germline ends. This CDR3 is 15 amino acids long. The CDR3 spells CASSSTAGVDQPQHF. CDR3 nucleotide sequence: TGTGCCAGCAGCTCTACTGCGGGGGTGGATCAGCCCCAGCATTTT.

This clone was observed at least ten times. This chain joins TRBV6-2 or TRBV6-3 and TRBJ2-7; 7 bases match TRBD2. Per the germline V gene, CDR1 is MNHEY and CDR2 is SVGEGT. Trimming at V came to 1 base and at J to 6 bases, leaving 6 bases not matched to a gene. The CDR3 totals 14 residues. Written as DNA, the CDR3 is TGTGCCAGCAGTTACTGGCGGGAGTCCGGCGAGCAGTACTTC. This encodes CASSYWRESGEQYF.

For the CDR3, the DNA is TGTGCCAGCAGCCAGACTAGCGGCTACAATGAGCAGTTCTTC. Residues: CASSQTSGYNEQFF. The J gene is TRBJ2-1, the V gene TRBV7-8; the match to TRBD2 covers 9 bases. Losses at the gene ends were 5 bases for V and 3 bases for J; bases not matched to a gene: 2. Germline values: CDR1 SGHVS, CDR2 FQNEAQ. The CDR3 is 14 residues long.

The chain links TRBV4-1 to TRBJ2-3, with D tentatively TRBD2 (6 bases). The CDR3 consists of 17 residues. V was pared by 2 bases and J by 2 bases, with 17 bases between. Germline CDR1 and CDR2: MGHRA and YSYEKL. DNA of the CDR3: TGCGCCAGCAGCCAACAGTGGCTAGCGAAAAACACAGATACGCAGTATTTT. This gives the protein CASSQQWLAKNTDTQYF.

This clone showed up just once. V is TRBV10-3 and J is TRBJ1-1, with 10 nucleotides matching TRBD1. CDR1 is ENHRY and CDR2 is SYGVKD in the germline V gene. The CDR3 is 13 amino acids. With V trimmed by 11 bases and J by 4 bases, 7 bases remained unmatched. CDR3 in amino acids: CAAGGQGFTEAFF. For the CDR3, the DNA is TGTGCCGCCGGGGGACAGGGGTTCACTGAAGCTTTCTTT.

This chain joins TRBV19 and TRBJ1-1, with D possibly matching TRBD1 (5 bases). Germline V gives CDR1 LNHDA, CDR2 SQIVND (reference sequence). The CDR3 length is 13 residues. Trimming stripped 4 bases from V and 5 bases from J, with 11 bases between. This CDR3 reads CASSTTRDTEAFF. The CDR3 DNA follows: TGTGCCAGTAGTACCACCAGGGATACTGAAGCTTTCTTT.

The chain carries TRBV11-3 and TRBJ2-1, with 7 bases aligning to TRBD2. The germline V gene encodes CDR1 SGHNT and CDR2 YENEEA. V was clipped by 0 bases and J by 9 bases; unmatched bases: 5. This CDR3 spans 14 amino acids. The CDR3 bases are TGTGCCAGCAGCTTAGAAGTGACTAGCAGTGAGCAGTTCTTC. Protein product: CASSLEVTSSEQFF.

The count of this clone is one. The chain combines TRBV5-4 with TRBJ2-1; 14 bases align to TRBD2. Trimming at V came to 10 bases and at J to 5 bases, leaving 11 bases not matched to a gene. The CDR3 consists of 16 residues. Germline assignment: CDR1 SGHNT and CDR2 YYREEE (reference sequence). The CDR3 spells CAFPGTSGSRHNEQFF. In DNA form, the CDR3 reads TGTGCCTTTCCCGGGACTAGCGGGAGTAGACACAATGAGCAGTTCTTC. Looking up the rest from reference TRBV5-4 and TRBJ2-1 gives the full variable domain: ETGVTQSPTHLIKTRGQQVTLRCSSQSGHNTVSWYQQALGQGPQFIFQYYREEENGRGNFPPRFSGLQFPNYSSELNVNALELDDSALYLCAFPGTSGSRHNEQFFGPGTRLTVL.

J is TRBJ1-1 and V is TRBV7-8; the match to TRBD1 covers 7 bases. The junction had 2 bases not matched to a gene; V was cut back by 5 bases and J by 5 bases. From germline, CDR1 is SGHVS and CDR2 FQNEAQ. This CDR3 spans 12 amino acids. The CDR3 here is CASSRQGTEAFF. CDR3 nucleotide sequence: TGTGCCAGCAGCCGACAGGGTACTGAAGCTTTCTTT. Full variable domain (missing parts from reference TRBV7-8 and TRBJ1-1): GAGVSQSPRYKVAKRGQDVALRCDPISGHVSLFWYQQALGQGPEFLTYFQNEAQLDKSGLPSDRFFAERPEGSVSTLKIQRTQQEDSAVYLCASSRQGTEAFFGQGTRLTVV.

CDR3 amino acids: CASSPRLAEVYEQYF. The CDR3 bases are TGTGCCAGCAGCCCCCGACTAGCGGAAGTTTACGAGCAGTACTTC. V is TRBV7-9 and J is TRBJ2-7, with 9 bases fitting TRBD2. V shed 5 bases, J shed 4 bases, and the junction held 9 bases outside the gene matches. This CDR3 comprises 15 residues. CDR1 SEHNR and CDR2 FQNEAQ come from the germline V gene (reference sequence). Filled out from reference TRBV7-9 and TRBJ2-7, the complete variable domain reads DTGVSQNPRHKITKRGQNVTFRCDPISEHNRLYWYRQTLGQGPEFLTYFQNEAQLEKSRLLSDRFSAERPKGSFSTLEIQRTEQGDSAMYLCASSPRLAEVYEQYFGPGTRLTVT.